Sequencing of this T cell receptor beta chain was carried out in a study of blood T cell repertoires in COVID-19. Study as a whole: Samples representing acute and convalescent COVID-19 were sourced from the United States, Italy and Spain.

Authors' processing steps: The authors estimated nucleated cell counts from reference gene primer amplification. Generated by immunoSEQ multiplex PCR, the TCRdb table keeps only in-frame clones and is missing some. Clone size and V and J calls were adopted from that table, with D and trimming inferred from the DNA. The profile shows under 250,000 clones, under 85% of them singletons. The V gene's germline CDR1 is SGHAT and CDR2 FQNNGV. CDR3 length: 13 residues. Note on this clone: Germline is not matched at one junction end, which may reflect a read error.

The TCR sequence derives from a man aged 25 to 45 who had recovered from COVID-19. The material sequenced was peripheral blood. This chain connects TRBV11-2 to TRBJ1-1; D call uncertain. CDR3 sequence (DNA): TGTGCCAGCAGCCCCGGTTTGAATACTGAAGCTTTCTTT. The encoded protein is CASSPGLNTEAFF.